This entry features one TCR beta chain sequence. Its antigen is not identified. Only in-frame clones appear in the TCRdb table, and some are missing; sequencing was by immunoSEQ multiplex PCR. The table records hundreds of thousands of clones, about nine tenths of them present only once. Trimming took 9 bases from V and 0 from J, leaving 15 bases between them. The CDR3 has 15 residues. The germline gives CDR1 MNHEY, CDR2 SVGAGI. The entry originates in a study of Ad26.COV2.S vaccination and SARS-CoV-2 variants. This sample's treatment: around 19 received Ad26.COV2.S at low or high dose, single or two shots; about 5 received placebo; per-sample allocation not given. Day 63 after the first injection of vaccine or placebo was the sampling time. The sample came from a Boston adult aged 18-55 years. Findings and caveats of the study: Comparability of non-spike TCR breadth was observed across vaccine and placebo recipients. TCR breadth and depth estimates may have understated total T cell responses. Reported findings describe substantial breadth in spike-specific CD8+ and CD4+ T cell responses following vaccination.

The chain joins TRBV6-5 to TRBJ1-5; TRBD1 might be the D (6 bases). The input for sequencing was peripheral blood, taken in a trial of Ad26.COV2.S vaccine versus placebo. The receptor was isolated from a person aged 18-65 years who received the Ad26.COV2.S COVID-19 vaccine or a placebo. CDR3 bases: TGTGCCAGTTCCGGACAGTATTATAGCAATCAGCCCCAGCATTTT. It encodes CASSGQYYSNQPQHF.